Below, 26 T cell receptor beta chains from the same sample are listed, as sequenced in a study of T cells in Graves' hyperthyroidism and ophthalmopathy (dated by TCRdb to the late 2010s). Library construction relied on multiplex PCR. The instrument given in TCRdb is Illumina HiSeq 2000. TCR beta CDR3 regions were amplified from RNA transcripts. The TCR CDR3 was subjected to a first round of RT-PCR using the HTBI primer set and the Qiagen OneStep RT-PCR kit. The public sequencing data were trimmed at Q25 with fastp and processed into clonotypes with MiXCR by TCRdb, which kept only in-frame beta chains. Entries are consolidated by CDR3 protein sequence, retaining the most common genes and DNA. This sample has over 700,000 distinct CDR3 sequences in its table, and 30% to 40% of those were observed once. Around 29% of the sample is taken by the ten largest. The sample was blood. The receptors derive from a woman in her 40s with Graves' hyperthyroidism.

The table lists this clonotype with many counts. One end of the junction fails to match germline, which may point to a read error. The rearrangement joins TRBV5-1 to TRBJ2-2; the D is unclear. CDR3 length: 14 amino acids. Per the germline V gene, CDR1 is SGHRS and CDR2 is YFSETQ. This CDR3 reads CASSLEGNTGELFF. The CDR3, as DNA: TGTGCCAGCAGCTTAGAAGGGAACACCGGGGAGCTGTTTTTT.

The chain combines TRBV7-9 with TRBJ2-6, with D perhaps matching TRBD2 (6 bases). The CDR3 contains 17 residues. The germline V gene has CDR1 SEHNR and CDR2 FQNEAQ (reference sequence). V was cut by 5 bases and J by 4 bases, with 18 bases left in between. This CDR3 reads CASSQRLGLDGANVLTF. DNA of the CDR3: TGTGCCAGCAGCCAACGACTAGGTCTCGACGGGGCCAACGTCCTGACTTTC.

This clonotype was seen many times. V gene TRBV7-9 combines with J gene TRBJ1-6; no clear D gene. Trimming pared 1 base from V and 8 bases from J, leaving 12 bases between. This CDR3 contains 15 residues. The V gene's germline CDR1 is SEHNR and CDR2 FQNEAQ (reference sequence). The CDR3 bases are TGTGCCAGCAGCTTAGGATCGACTCCGGATTCACCCCTCCACTTT. Its translation: CASSLGSTPDSPLHF.

This clonotype was seen repeatedly, ten times or more. The chain has TRBV19 and TRBJ2-7, with 10 nucleotides matching TRBD2. Germline CDR1 LNHDA, CDR2 SQIVND (reference sequence). CDR3 size: 15 residues. V dropped 5 bases and J dropped 4; count of bases not matched to a gene: 8. CDR3 nucleotide sequence: TGTGCCAGTAGTTTTTCTAGCGGGAGAGGATACGAGCAGTACTTC. Amino acid sequence: CASSFSSGRGYEQYF. The complete variable domain, with remaining parts taken from reference TRBV19 and TRBJ2-7, reads DGGITQSPKYLFRKEGQNVTLSCEQNLNHDAMYWYRQDPGQGLRLIYYSQIVNDFQKGDIAEGYSVSREKKESFPLTVTSAQKNPTAFYLCASSFSSGRGYEQYFGPGTRLTVT.

With regard to this clonotype: A much larger clone is a single base away; this may be a read error. The V gene is TRBV12-3 or TRBV12-4, the J gene TRBJ1-1, with a weak D call TRBD1 (6 bases). This CDR3 is 14 amino acids long. Here the CDR3 reads CASSTPGHNTEALF. The CDR3, as DNA: TGTGCCAGCAGTACACCGGGACACAACACTGAAGCTCTCTTT.

Of note for this clonotype: A much larger clone lies one base from this, so it may be a read error. No conserved phenylalanine or tryptophan is present at the end of the CDR3, so a read error is the likely explanation. The rearrangement uses TRBV29-1 and TRBJ1-5; D may be TRBD1 (6 bases). Trimming cost V 7 bases and J 6 bases, with 22 bases left between them. The germline V gene has CDR1 SQVTM and CDR2 ANQGSEA. This CDR3 spans 15 amino acids. Here the CDR3 reads CSALGGHPPGQPQHS. As DNA, the CDR3 is TGCAGCGCCCTAGGGGGACACCCCCCCGGTCAGCCCCAGCATTCT.

This clonotype was found a few times. The chain couples TRBV7-2 to TRBJ2-6; no clear D. V shed 1 base and J shed 2 bases, with 21 bases lying between them. The CDR3 consists of 20 residues. Germline-derived CDR1 and CDR2 are SGHTA and FQGNSA. In DNA, the CDR3 is TGTGCCAGCAGCTTAGTTTCCCCAGAAAGGAATTTCCCTGGGGCCAACGTCCTGACTTTC. It yields the protein CASSLVSPERNFPGANVLTF. The full variable domain, completed using reference TRBV7-2 and TRBJ2-6, is GAGVSQSPSNKVTEKGKDVELRCDPISGHTALYWYRQSLGQGLEFLIYFQGNSAPDKSGLPSDRFSAERTGGSVSTLTIQRTQQEDSAVYLCASSLVSPERNFPGANVLTFGAGSRLTVL.

As for this clonotype: A read error is possible here, since a much larger clone lies one base away. The V call is TRBV7-3, the J call TRBJ1-2, with D uncertain. The CDR3 is 16 amino acids. The germline gives CDR1 SGHTA, CDR2 FQGTGA. In DNA form, the CDR3 reads TGTGCCAGCAGCTCCTTTTCACTACGCTCTAACTATGGCTACATCTTC. It encodes CASSSFSLRSNYGYIF.

The rearrangement joins TRBV25-1 to TRBJ1-3; 8 bases are a match to TRBD1. V shed 5 bases and J 3 bases; nucleotides not matched to a gene: 9. The CDR3 sequence is 16 residues long. Germline lookup yields CDR1 MGHDK and CDR2 SYGVNS. This CDR3 is CASSYSADRVGNTIYF. In DNA form, the CDR3 reads TGTGCCAGCAGTTACTCCGCGGACAGGGTTGGAAACACCATATATTTT.

The CDR3 is CASSWKAGGQPQHF. The CDR3 DNA reads as TGTGCCAGCAGTTGGAAGGCAGGGGGCCAGCCCCAGCATTTT. The chain recombines TRBV6-5 with TRBJ1-5; 8 nucleotides line up with TRBD1. In germline, CDR1 is MNHEY, CDR2 SVGAGI. The CDR3 loop spans 14 amino acids. Trimming cost V 4 bases and J 7 bases; bases outside gene matches: 6.

The V call is TRBV20-1, the J call TRBJ1-2; D is unclear. The germline V gene has CDR1 DFQATT and CDR2 SNEGSKA (reference sequence). V lost 5 bases to trimming and J lost 8 bases, with 9 bases between them. This CDR3 comprises 10 residues. CDR3: CSARTTGYTF. The CDR3 region has the DNA TGCAGTGCTCGAACCACGGGCTACACCTTC.

The sample holds a few counts of this clonotype. This chain links TRBV30 with TRBJ1-3; no firm D call. Trimming stripped 2 bases from V and 0 bases from J, with 5 bases between. Per germline, CDR1 GTSNPN and CDR2 SVGIG (reference sequence). The CDR3 runs 13 residues. The CDR3 reads CAWSLYSGNTIYF. The CDR3 DNA is TGTGCCTGGAGTCTCTACTCTGGAAACACCATATATTTT. Full variable domain (remainder filled in from reference TRBV30 and TRBJ1-3): SQTIHQWPATLVQPVGSPLSLECTVEGTSNPNLYWYRQAAGRGLQLLFYSVGIGQISSEVPQNLSASRPQDRQFILSSKKLLLSDSGFYLCAWSLYSGNTIYFGEGSWLTVV.

The count of this clonotype is one. No conserved phenylalanine or tryptophan ends this CDR3, so it is likely a read error. It is unclear where the CDR3 begins or ends on the DNA, so no DNA is shown, and the CDR3 is as TCRdb lists it. The chain recombines TRBV7-2 with TRBJ2-6; the listed D gene, TRBD2, was not tested against the DNA. CDR1 is SGHTA and CDR2 is FQGNSA in the germline V gene. The CDR3 has 12 amino acids, counting both end residues. CDR3 sequence: CASSLGGAAGVI.

The V gene is TRBV25-1, the J gene TRBJ2-7; 11 bases are shared with TRBD2. The CDR3 is 18 residues long. Germline values: CDR1 MGHDK, CDR2 SYGVNS. J lost 4 bases, V lost 4 bases, and 15 bases had no gene match. The CDR3: CASSALGLAGGRLYEQYF. DNA for the CDR3: TGTGCCAGCAGTGCTCTCGGGCTAGCGGGGGGACGATTGTACGAGCAGTACTTC.

This clonotype was seen at least ten times. The rearrangement uses TRBV2 and TRBJ2-2; D gene unclear. The CDR3 totals 15 residues. Trimming left V 6 bases short and J 4 bases short, with 15 bases between. The germline V gene has CDR1 SNHLY and CDR2 FYNNEI. The CDR3 nucleotides read TGTGCCAGCAGGCCCGACGGACCAGTCACCGGGGAGCTGTTTTTT. Translated, it gives CASRPDGPVTGELFF.

This clonotype was picked up many times. This chain connects TRBV9 to TRBJ1-2; D not resolved. V lost 0 bases and J lost 5, with 20 bases in between. Germline CDR1 reads SGDLS; CDR2 reads YYNGEE. CDR3 length equals 17 residues. The CDR3 loop reads CASSVDGGVRAEYGYTF. CDR3 sequence (DNA): TGTGCCAGCAGCGTAGATGGAGGTGTAAGGGCCGAATATGGCTACACCTTC.

This clonotype was detected ten times or more. This chain uses TRBV29-1 with TRBJ1-5; perhaps TRBD1 as D (5 bases). The ends were cut back, 7 bases at V and 6 bases at J, with 16 bases in the middle. The CDR3 is 13 amino acids. The germline V gene encodes CDR1 SQVTM and CDR2 ANQGSEA. Written as DNA, the CDR3 is TGCAGCGCCGCGCCCTCGGGGGGTCAGCCCCAGCATTTT. This gives the protein CSAAPSGGQPQHF.

With respect to this clonotype: A much larger clone differs by one base, so this may be a read error. The gene calls are TRBV5-1 and TRBJ1-2; 8 positions match TRBD1. The CDR3 covers 14 residues. Germline V gene lookup returns CDR1 SGHRS and CDR2 YFSETQ. This CDR3 is CASSYQDREYGYTF. The CDR3 bases are TGTGCCAGCAGCTACCAGGACAGGGAGTATGGCTACACCTTC.

This chain links TRBV4-1 with TRBJ1-1; D unresolved. The V and J ends lost 1 base and 11 bases respectively, with 11 bases between them. The germline gives CDR1 MGHRA, CDR2 YSYEKL. The CDR3 sequence is 12 residues long. DNA of the CDR3: TGCGCCAGCAGCCAAGCGCGAAGAGCGGCTTTCTTT. Translating gives CASSQARRAAFF.

The rearrangement links TRBV19 to TRBJ1-5; possibly TRBD1 for D (5 bases). The germline V gene encodes CDR1 LNHDA and CDR2 SQIVND (reference sequence). The CDR3 contains 13 residues. V dropped 8 bases and J dropped 3 bases, with 11 bases sitting between them. The CDR3 protein is CASHDSINQPQHF. The CDR3 bases are TGTGCCAGTCACGACAGTATCAATCAGCCCCAGCATTTT.

This sequence joins TRBV29-1 and TRBJ1-1; tentative D call: TRBD1 (6 bases). V lost 7 bases, J lost 7 bases, and 16 bases lay in between. Germline assignment: CDR1 SQVTM and CDR2 ANQGSEA. The CDR3 spans 12 residues. CDR3: CSAAGGADEAFF. In DNA, the CDR3 is TGCAGCGCCGCGGGGGGGGCTGATGAAGCTTTCTTT.

This clonotype was seen many times. The V gene is TRBV5-4, the J gene TRBJ1-2; TRBD1 matches at 9 bases. There are 16 residues in the CDR3. CDR1 and CDR2 from the germline V gene are SGHNT and YYREEE (reference sequence). V was pared by 1 base and J by 3 bases, with 7 bases of the junction left unmatched. In DNA, the CDR3 is TGTGCCAGCAGCTTGATTCTGGGACAGGGTCACTATGGCTACACCTTC. Translation gives CASSLILGQGHYGYTF. Filled out from reference TRBV5-4 and TRBJ1-2, the complete variable domain reads ETGVTQSPTHLIKTRGQQVTLRCSSQSGHNTVSWYQQALGQGPQFIFQYYREEENGRGNFPPRFSGLQFPNYSSELNVNALELDDSALYLCASSLILGQGHYGYTFGSGTRLTVV.

This clonotype has a count of ten or more. This sequence joins TRBV25-1 and TRBJ2-7, with D possibly being TRBD2 (5 bases). V was pared by 4 bases and J by 5 bases, with 21 bases between. The length of the CDR3 is 16 residues. Germline lookup yields CDR1 MGHDK and CDR2 SYGVNS. The CDR3 region is CASSANGLPPRDEQYF. CDR3 in DNA: TGTGCCAGCAGTGCCAACGGACTCCCGCCTCGGGACGAGCAGTACTTC.

This clonotype was seen repeatedly, ten times or more. This chain connects TRBV20-1 to TRBJ1-1; no definite D call. V was trimmed by 0 bases and J by 13 bases, leaving 15 bases between them. The germline V gene has CDR1 DFQATT and CDR2 SNEGSKA (reference sequence). The CDR3 totals 12 residues. In nucleotides, the CDR3 is TGCAGTGCTAGAGAAGATAGGATATTTGATTTCTTT. Translation gives CSAREDRIFDFF.

Details on this clonotype: This may stem from a read error, because a much larger clone lies one nucleotide away. The genes are TRBV7-6 and TRBJ2-5; unclear D gene. In germline, CDR1 is SGHVS, CDR2 FNYEAQ. V was shortened by 7 bases and J by 0 bases, with 18 bases between the two germline ends. The CDR3 loop spans 16 amino acids. CDR3 bases: TGTGCCAGCAACCCTCATCTCATGAGAAACCAAGAGACCCAGTACTTC. Translated, it gives CASNPHLMRNQETQYF.

V is TRBV29-1 and J is TRBJ2-1; 8 bases match TRBD2. The V segment lost 8 bases and the J segment 5 bases; nucleotides outside the gene matches: 5. From germline, CDR1 is SQVTM and CDR2 ANQGSEA. The CDR3 loop spans 12 amino acids. Here the CDR3 reads CSLEAGDNEQFF. DNA of the CDR3: TGCAGCTTAGAAGCGGGAGACAATGAGCAGTTCTTC.